The T cell receptor (beta chain) under discussion was sequenced for a study of T cell responses to AZD1222 COVID-19 vaccine. This clone was seen just once. V was pared by 6 bases and J by 1 base, with 9 bases between. The CDR3 runs 13 residues. The repertoire was sequenced with immunoSEQ multiplex PCR; TCRdb's copy has only in-frame clones and lacks some. The sample records 120,000 or so clones, about nine tenths being singletons. The sequence was collected from an adult in good health. The material sequenced was peripheral blood, taken on day 0 of AZD1222 vaccination. The V and J genes are TRBV12-3 or TRBV12-4 and TRBJ1-2; no reliable D call. The chain's CDR3 is CASSPDFNYGYTF. The DNA of the CDR3 is TGTGCCAGCAGCCCCGACTTTAACTATGGCTACACCTTC.